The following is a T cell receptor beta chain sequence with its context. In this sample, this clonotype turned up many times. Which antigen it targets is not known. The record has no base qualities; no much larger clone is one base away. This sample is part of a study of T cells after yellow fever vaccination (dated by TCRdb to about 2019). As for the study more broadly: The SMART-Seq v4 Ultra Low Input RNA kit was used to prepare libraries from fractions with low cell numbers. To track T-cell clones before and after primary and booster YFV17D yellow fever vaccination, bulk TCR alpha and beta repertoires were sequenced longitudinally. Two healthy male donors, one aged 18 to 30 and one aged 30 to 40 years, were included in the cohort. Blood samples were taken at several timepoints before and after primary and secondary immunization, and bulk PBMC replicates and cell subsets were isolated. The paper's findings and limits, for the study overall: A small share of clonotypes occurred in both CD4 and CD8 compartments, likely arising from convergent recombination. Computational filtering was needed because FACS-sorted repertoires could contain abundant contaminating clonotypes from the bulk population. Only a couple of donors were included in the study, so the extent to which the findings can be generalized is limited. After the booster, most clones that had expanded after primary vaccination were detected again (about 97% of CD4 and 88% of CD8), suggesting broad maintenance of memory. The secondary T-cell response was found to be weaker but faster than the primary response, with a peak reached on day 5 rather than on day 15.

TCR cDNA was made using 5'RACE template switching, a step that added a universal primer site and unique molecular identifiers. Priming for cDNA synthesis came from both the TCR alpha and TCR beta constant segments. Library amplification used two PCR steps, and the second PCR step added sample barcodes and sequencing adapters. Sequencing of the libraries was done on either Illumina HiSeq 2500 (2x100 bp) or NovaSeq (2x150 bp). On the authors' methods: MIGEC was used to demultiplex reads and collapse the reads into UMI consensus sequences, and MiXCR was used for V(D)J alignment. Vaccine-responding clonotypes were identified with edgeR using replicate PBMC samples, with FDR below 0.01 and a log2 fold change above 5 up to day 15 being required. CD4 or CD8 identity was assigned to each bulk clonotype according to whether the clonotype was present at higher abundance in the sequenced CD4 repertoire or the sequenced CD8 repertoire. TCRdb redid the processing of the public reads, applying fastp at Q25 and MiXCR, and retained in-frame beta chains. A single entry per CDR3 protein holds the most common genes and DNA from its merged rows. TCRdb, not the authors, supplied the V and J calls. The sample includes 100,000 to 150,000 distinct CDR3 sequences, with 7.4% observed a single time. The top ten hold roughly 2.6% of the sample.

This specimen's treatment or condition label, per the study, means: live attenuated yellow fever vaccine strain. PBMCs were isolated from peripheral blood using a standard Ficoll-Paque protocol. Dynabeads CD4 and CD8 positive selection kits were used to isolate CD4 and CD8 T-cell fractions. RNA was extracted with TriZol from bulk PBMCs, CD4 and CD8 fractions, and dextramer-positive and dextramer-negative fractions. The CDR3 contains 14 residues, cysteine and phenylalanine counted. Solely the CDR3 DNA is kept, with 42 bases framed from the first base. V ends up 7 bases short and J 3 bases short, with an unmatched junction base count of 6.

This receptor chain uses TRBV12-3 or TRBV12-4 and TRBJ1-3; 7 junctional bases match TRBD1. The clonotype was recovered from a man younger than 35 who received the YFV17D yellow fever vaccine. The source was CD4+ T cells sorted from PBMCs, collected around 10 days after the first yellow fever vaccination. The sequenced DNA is TGTGCCAGCACCCCCCGGGACAGTGGAAACACCATATATTTT. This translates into CASTPRDSGNTIYF.